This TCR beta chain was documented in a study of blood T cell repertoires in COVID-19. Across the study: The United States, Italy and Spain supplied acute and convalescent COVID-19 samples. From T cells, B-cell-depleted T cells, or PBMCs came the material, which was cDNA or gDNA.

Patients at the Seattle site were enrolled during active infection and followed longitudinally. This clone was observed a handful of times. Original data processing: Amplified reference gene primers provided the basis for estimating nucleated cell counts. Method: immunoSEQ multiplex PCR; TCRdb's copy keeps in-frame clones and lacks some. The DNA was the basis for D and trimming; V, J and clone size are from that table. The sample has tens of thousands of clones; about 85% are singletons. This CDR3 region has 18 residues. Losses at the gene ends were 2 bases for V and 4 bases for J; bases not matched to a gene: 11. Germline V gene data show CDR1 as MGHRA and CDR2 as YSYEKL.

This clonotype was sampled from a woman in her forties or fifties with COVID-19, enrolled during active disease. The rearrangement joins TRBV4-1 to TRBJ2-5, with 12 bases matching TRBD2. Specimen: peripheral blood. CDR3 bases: TGCGCCAGCAGCCAATCCCCCCTAGCGGGAGGGCCTAGAGAGACCCAGTACTTC. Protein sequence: CASSQSPLAGGPRETQYF.